This TCR beta chain came from a study of T cells in Graves' hyperthyroidism and ophthalmopathy. Study results and limitations: The model foresaw ophthalmopathy a median 6.5 months prior to onset.

The source material, RNA transcripts, was used to amplify TCR beta CDR3 regions. A first-round RT-PCR of the TCR CDR3 used the HTBI primer set. TCRdb processed the multiplex PCR reads anew with MiXCR; each CDR3 protein has one entry. The table has a few hundred thousand distinct CDR3 sequences, 15% to 20% seen once; the top ten hold approximately 32%. This CDR3 is 13 amino acids long. Germline lookup yields CDR1 GTSNPN and CDR2 SVGIG (reference sequence). V was shortened by 4 bases and J by 2 bases, with 12 bases between the two germline ends. With duration under 3 months, ophthalmopathy was active: Clinical Activity Score at least 3, NOSPECS at least 4. This clonotype was observed at least ten times. As yet, its antigen is unknown.

The source is a woman aged 30 to 39 with Graves' ophthalmopathy. V gene TRBV30 combines with J gene TRBJ2-7; D possibly uses TRBD1 or TRBD2 (5 bases each). Sequencing input: blood. The CDR3 loop reads CAWNTGGPYEQYF. DNA for the CDR3: TGTGCCTGGAATACAGGAGGACCCTACGAGCAGTACTTC.